Presented here are 9 T cell receptor beta chains from one specimen sequenced in a study of patients and donors after allogeneic stem cell transplantation. One entry per CDR3 protein results from TCRdb running MiXCR on the RT-PCR reads. The sample has some 880,000 distinct CDR3 sequences; roughly 18% are singletons. The sequenced material came from blood, either unsorted or a sorted T cell fraction (not recorded which). The receptors originated from a human donor who was either an allogeneic HSCT recipient or a stem cell or donor lymphocyte infusion donor (not recorded which). It is not recorded whose cells these are; they may come from a transplant donor.

In this sample, this clonotype turned up many times. The chain couples TRBV29-1 to TRBJ2-7; no firm D call. The germline V gene encodes CDR1 SQVTM and CDR2 ANQGSEA. The CDR3 covers 12 residues. V was clipped by 4 bases and J by 3 bases, with 10 bases between them. The CDR3 is CSVVGQVYEQYF. The CDR3 coding sequence is TGCAGCGTTGTAGGGCAGGTCTACGAGCAGTACTTC.

This chain links TRBV4-2 with TRBJ2-3; 10 bases line up with TRBD2. Germline V gives CDR1 LGHNA, CDR2 YNFKEQ. The junction had 18 bases not matched to a gene; V was cut back by 4 bases and J by 2 bases. The CDR3 runs to 20 residues. CDR3 DNA: TGTGCCAGCAGCCCGCCCGAGGTAGCGGGGGGCCCTCCCGTCACAGATACGCAGTATTTT. Translated, it gives CASSPPEVAGGPPVTDTQYF.

This clonotype was seen only a few times. V gene TRBV9 combines with J gene TRBJ2-7; 7 nucleotides agree with TRBD1. The CDR3 is made up of 13 amino acids. Looked up from germline, CDR1 is SGDLS and CDR2 is YYNGEE. V dropped 0 bases and J dropped 4; count of bases not matched to a gene: 1. The CDR3 coding sequence is TGTGCCAGCAGCGTAGAACAGGGGTACGAGCAGTACTTC. Residues: CASSVEQGYEQYF.

This clonotype was detected only a few times. The J gene is TRBJ2-1, the V gene TRBV6-5; 8 bases map to TRBD2. CDR3 length equals 15 residues. J gave up 6 bases and V 2 bases, and 6 bases lay outside the gene matches. Germline V gene sequence: CDR1 MNHEY, CDR2 SVGAGI. The CDR3 region has the DNA TGTGCCAGCAGTTACGGGACTAGGGTGGGCAATGAGCAGTTCTTC. It codes for CASSYGTRVGNEQFF.

V is TRBV6-1 and J is TRBJ2-7; unclear D gene. Trimming cost V 4 bases and J 2 bases, with 9 bases left between them. This CDR3 is 13 amino acids long. The V gene's germline CDR1 is MNHNS and CDR2 SASEGT. Written as DNA, the CDR3 is TGTGCCAGCAGTGCCGGACCTACCTACGAGCAGTACTTC. This translates into CASSAGPTYEQYF.

This CDR3 reads CASSKGRVLEKLFF. CDR3 nucleotides: TGTGCCAGCAGCAAAGGCAGGGTTCTAGAAAAACTGTTTTTT. The gene calls are TRBV21-1 and TRBJ1-4; TRBD1, as called in the table, went unchecked against the DNA. TRBV21-1 corresponds to a pseudogene. The CDR3 has 14 residues.

This clonotype was seen only a few times. The DNA of the CDR3 is TGTGCCAGCAGTTTTTTAGGGGTTGCTGACGAGCAGTACTTC. Translation: CASSFLGVADEQYF. This chain connects TRBV12-3 or TRBV12-4 to TRBJ2-7; D possibly corresponds to TRBD1 (5 bases). This CDR3 is 14 amino acids long. The V end lost 3 bases, the J end lost 5 bases, and 14 bases lay between the germline ends.

This chain links TRBV6-5 with TRBJ2-5, with 8 bases aligning to TRBD1. Trimming took 0 bases from V and 5 from J; bases not matched to a gene: 8. The germline gives CDR1 MNHEY, CDR2 SVGAGI. This CDR3 has 16 amino acids. As DNA, the CDR3 is TGTGCCAGCAGTTACTCCCGCAGGGGGCGCGGGGAGACCCAGTACTTC. This translates into CASSYSRRGRGETQYF.

This clonotype was seen a few times. The V gene is TRBV29-1, the J gene TRBJ2-3; 11 nucleotides match TRBD2. The ends lost 5 bases at V and 2 bases at J; junction bases unmatched: 3. CDR1 and CDR2 from the germline V gene are SQVTM and ANQGSEA. The CDR3 is 14 amino acids. The CDR3 DNA follows: TGCAGCGTTCAGACTAGCGGGAACACAGATACGCAGTATTTT. This translates into CSVQTSGNTDTQYF.